This TCR beta chain was retrieved from a study of shared T cell receptors in the human thymus. Generated by immunoSEQ multiplex PCR, the TCRdb table keeps only in-frame clones and is missing some. There are hundreds of thousands of clones in the sample; approximately 87% occur only once, and 0.0094% lies in the top ten. The germline V and J ends were trimmed by 1 base and 8 bases, with 19 bases remaining between them. Germline values: CDR1 LGHNA, CDR2 YSLEER. The CDR3 is made up of 16 amino acids. These data also featured in a second study, about human thymus T cells. That publication notes: Among the donors, all were healthy Finnish infants having corrective surgery for congenital heart defects. Thymic material originated from resections removed in the course of corrective heart surgery. Gene usage for V and J segments appeared biased in thymic and blood repertoires. Related studies found that unrelated individuals share highly overlapping thymic repertoires.

V usage is TRBV4-3 and J usage is TRBJ2-3; a weak D match, TRBD2 (6 bases). Material: thymocytes. The source is a boy less than two years old with a congenital heart defect. CDR3 region: CASSQGSPPGAGTQYF. The CDR3, as DNA: TGCGCCAGCAGCCAAGGGTCACCCCCGGGAGCGGGTACGCAGTATTTT.